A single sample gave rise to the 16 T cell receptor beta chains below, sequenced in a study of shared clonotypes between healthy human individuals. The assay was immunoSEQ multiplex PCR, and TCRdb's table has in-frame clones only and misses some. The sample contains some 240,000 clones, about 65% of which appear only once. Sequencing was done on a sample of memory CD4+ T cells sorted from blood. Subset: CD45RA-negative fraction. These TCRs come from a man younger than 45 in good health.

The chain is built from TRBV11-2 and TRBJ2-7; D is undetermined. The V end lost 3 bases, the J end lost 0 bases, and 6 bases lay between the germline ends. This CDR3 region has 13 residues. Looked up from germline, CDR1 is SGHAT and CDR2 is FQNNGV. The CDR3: CASSFDRSYEQYF. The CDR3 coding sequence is TGTGCCAGCAGCTTTGACCGCTCCTACGAGCAGTACTTC.

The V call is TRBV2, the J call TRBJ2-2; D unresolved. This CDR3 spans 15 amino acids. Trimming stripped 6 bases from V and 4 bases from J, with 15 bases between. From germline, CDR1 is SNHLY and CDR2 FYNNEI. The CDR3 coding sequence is TGTGCCAGCAGGATGACGGAGCGACCCACCGGGGAGCTGTTTTTT. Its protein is CASRMTERPTGELFF.

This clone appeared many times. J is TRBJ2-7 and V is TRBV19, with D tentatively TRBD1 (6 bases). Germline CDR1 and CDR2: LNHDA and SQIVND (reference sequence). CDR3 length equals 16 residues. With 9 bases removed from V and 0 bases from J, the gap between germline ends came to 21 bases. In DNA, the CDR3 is TGTGCCAGCAAGAAGGGGCAGGGGCGCATCTCCTACGAGCAGTACTTC. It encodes CASKKGQGRISYEQYF. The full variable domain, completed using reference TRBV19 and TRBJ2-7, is DGGITQSPKYLFRKEGQNVTLSCEQNLNHDAMYWYRQDPGQGLRLIYYSQIVNDFQKGDIAEGYSVSREKKESFPLTVTSAQKNPTAFYLCASKKGQGRISYEQYFGPGTRLTVT.

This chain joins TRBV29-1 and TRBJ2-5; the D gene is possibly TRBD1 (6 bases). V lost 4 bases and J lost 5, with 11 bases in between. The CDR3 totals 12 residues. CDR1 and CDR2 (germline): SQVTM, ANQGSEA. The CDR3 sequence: CSVVQGSETQYF. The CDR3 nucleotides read TGCAGCGTTGTACAGGGTAGCGAGACCCAGTACTTC.

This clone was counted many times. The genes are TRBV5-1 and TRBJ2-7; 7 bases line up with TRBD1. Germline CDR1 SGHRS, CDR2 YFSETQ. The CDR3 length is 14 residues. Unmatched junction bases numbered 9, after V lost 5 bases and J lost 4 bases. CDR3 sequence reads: CASSPSTGVYEQYF. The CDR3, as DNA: TGCGCCAGCAGTCCATCAACAGGGGTTTACGAGCAGTACTTC.

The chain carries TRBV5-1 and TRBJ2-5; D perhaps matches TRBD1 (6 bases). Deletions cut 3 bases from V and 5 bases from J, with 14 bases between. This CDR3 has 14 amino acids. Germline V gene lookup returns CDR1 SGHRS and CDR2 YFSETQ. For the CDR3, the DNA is TGCGCCAGCAGCTCACGGACAGAGGGGGAGACCCAGTACTTC. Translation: CASSSRTEGETQYF.

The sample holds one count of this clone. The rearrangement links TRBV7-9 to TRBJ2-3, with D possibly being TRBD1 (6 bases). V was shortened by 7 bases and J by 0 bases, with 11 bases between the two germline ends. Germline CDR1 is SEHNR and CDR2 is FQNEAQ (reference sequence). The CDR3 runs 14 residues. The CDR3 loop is CASTWGLSTDTQYF. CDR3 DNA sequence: TGTGCCAGCACCTGGGGGCTTAGCACAGATACGCAGTATTTT. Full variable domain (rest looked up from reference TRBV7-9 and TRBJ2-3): DTGVSQNPRHKITKRGQNVTFRCDPISEHNRLYWYRQTLGQGPEFLTYFQNEAQLEKSRLLSDRFSAERPKGSFSTLEIQRTEQGDSAMYLCASTWGLSTDTQYFGPGTRLTVL.

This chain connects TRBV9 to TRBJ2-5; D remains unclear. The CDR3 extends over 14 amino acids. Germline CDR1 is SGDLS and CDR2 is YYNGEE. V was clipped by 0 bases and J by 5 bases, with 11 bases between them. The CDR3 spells CASSVGIGAETQYF. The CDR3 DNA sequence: TGTGCCAGCAGCGTAGGAATTGGCGCCGAGACCCAGTACTTC.

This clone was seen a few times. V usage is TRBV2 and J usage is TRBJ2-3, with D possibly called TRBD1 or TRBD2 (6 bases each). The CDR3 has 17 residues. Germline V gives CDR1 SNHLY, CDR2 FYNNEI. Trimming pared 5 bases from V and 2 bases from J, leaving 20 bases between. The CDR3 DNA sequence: TGTGCCAGCAGTAAACGGGGGCGGGATTCTTTCACAGATACGCAGTATTTT. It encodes CASSKRGRDSFTDTQYF.

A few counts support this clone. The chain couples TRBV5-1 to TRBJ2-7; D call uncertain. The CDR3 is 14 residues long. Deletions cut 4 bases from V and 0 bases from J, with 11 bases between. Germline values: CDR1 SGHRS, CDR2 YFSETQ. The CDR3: CASSRNGNSYEQYF. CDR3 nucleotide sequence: TGCGCCAGCAGCAGAAATGGGAACTCCTACGAGCAGTACTTC.

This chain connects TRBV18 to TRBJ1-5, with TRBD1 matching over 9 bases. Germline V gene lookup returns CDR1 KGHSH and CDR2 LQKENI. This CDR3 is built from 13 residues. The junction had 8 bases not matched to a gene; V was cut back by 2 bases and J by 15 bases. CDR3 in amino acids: CASSPAGQGRMHF. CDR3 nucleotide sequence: TGTGCCAGCTCACCAGCCGGACAGGGGAGAATGCATTTT.

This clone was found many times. The CDR3 here is CASRIGTGPYQPQHF. The CDR3, as DNA: TGTGCCAGCAGGATAGGGACAGGCCCCTATCAGCCCCAGCATTTT. The chain combines TRBV27 with TRBJ1-5, with 8 nucleotides matching TRBD1. J was trimmed by 5 bases and V by 6 bases; bases with no gene match: 9. Germline V CDR1 and CDR2: MNHEY, SMNVEV (reference sequence). This CDR3 is built from 15 residues.

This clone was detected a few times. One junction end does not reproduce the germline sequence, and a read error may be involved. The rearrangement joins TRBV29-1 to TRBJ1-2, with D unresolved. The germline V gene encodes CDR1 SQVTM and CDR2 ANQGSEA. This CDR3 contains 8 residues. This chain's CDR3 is CSVDAHFF. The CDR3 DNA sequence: TGCAGCGTTGATGCCCATTTCTTC.

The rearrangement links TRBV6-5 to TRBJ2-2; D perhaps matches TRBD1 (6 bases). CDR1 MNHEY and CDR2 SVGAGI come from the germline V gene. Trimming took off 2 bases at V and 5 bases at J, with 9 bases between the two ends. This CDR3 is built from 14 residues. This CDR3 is CASSYMQGTGELFF. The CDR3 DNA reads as TGTGCCAGCAGTTACATGCAGGGGACCGGGGAGCTGTTTTTT.

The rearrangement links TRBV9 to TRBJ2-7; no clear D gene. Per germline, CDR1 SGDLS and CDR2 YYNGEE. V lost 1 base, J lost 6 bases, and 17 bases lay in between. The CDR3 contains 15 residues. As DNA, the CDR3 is TGTGCCAGCAGCGTACGGTCCTCCCCTCAAGGCGAGCAGTACTTC. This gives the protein CASSVRSSPQGEQYF.

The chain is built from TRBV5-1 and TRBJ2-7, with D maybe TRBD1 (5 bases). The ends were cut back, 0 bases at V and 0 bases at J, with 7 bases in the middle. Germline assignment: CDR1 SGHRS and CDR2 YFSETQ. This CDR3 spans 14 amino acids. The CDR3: CASSLEGISYEQYF. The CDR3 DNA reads TGCGCCAGCAGCTTGGAGGGGATCTCCTACGAGCAGTACTTC. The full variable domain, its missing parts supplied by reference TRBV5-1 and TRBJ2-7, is KAGVTQTPRYLIKTRGQQVTLSCSPISGHRSVSWYQQTPGQGLQFLFEYFSETQRNKGNFPGRFSGRQFSNSRSEMNVSTLELGDSALYLCASSLEGISYEQYFGPGTRLTVT.